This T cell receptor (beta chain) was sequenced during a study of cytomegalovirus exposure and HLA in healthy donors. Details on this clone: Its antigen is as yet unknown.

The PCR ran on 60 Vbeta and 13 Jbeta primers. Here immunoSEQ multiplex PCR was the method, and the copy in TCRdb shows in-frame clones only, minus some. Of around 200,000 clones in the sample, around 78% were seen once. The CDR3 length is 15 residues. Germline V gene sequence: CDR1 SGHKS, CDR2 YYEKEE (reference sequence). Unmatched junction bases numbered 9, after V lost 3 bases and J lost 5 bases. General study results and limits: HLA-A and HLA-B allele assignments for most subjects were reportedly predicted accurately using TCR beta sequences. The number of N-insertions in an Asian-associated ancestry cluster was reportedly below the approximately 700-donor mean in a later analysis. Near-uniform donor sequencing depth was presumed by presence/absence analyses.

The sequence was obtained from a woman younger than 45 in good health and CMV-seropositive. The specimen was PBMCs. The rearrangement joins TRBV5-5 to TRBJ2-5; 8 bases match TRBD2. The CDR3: CASSWRGSGMETQYF. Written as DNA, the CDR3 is TGTGCCAGCAGCTGGCGTGGTAGCGGGATGGAGACCCAGTACTTC.